Shown below are 8 T cell receptor beta chains from a single sample sequenced in a study of T cell responses to AZD1222 COVID-19 vaccine. Clones were sequenced by immunoSEQ multiplex PCR, and TCRdb holds only the in-frame ones, with some missing. Seen here are about 82,000 clones, 90% observed once, and the top ten hold 5.7%. This sample comprised peripheral blood, obtained on day 0 of AZD1222 vaccination. The receptors were gathered from an adult in good health.

This clone was counted a single time. V gene TRBV7-9 combines with J gene TRBJ2-1; D possibly corresponds to TRBD2 (6 bases). CDR3 length: 16 residues. V dropped 5 bases and J dropped 4 bases, with 18 bases sitting between them. Germline V gene sequence: CDR1 SEHNR, CDR2 FQNEAQ (reference sequence). Here the CDR3 DNA reads TGTGCCAGCAGCATGCCGACCGGAGGGTTTTACAATGAGCAGTTCTTC. Protein sequence: CASSMPTGGFYNEQFF.

This chain links TRBV11-2 with TRBJ1-3; 9 bases agree with TRBD1. Germline V gene data show CDR1 as SGHAT and CDR2 as FQNNGV. Trimming at V came to 4 bases and at J to 3 bases, leaving 4 bases not matched to a gene. The CDR3 has 15 residues. The chain's CDR3 is CASSSDRGSGNTIYF. The CDR3 DNA sequence: TGTGCCAGCAGCTCGGACAGGGGAAGTGGAAACACCATATATTTT. The full variable domain, with the rest looked up from reference TRBV11-2 and TRBJ1-3, is EAGVAQSPRYKIIEKRQSVAFWCNPISGHATLYWYQQILGQGPKLLIQFQNNGVVDDSQLPKDRFSAERLKGVDSTLKIQPAKLEDSAVYLCASSSDRGSGNTIYFGEGSWLTVV.

This chain connects TRBV9 to TRBJ1-2, with TRBD1 identical over 9 bases. This CDR3 region has 15 residues. J lost 7 bases, V lost 4 bases, and 11 bases had no gene match. Germline V gene sequence: CDR1 SGDLS, CDR2 YYNGEE. CDR3 loop: CASSWGTGPTPGYTF. CDR3 coding DNA: TGTGCCAGCAGCTGGGGGACAGGGCCCACCCCTGGCTACACCTTC.

A single count supports this clone. The V and J genes are TRBV19 and TRBJ2-1; a weak D match, TRBD1 (6 bases). Trimming took 2 bases from V and 7 from J, leaving 15 bases between them. Looked up from germline, CDR1 is LNHDA and CDR2 is SQIVND (reference sequence). CDR3 length: 15 amino acids. CDR3 DNA sequence: TGTGCCAGTAGTATAAACCTCTGGCAGGGGAATGAGCAGTTCTTC. Protein sequence: CASSINLWQGNEQFF.

CDR3 bases: TGTGCCACCAGTGACCCCGGGATCTACAATGAGCAGTTCTTC. Translated, it gives CATSDPGIYNEQFF. The chain links TRBV24-1 to TRBJ2-1; possible D gene TRBD2, 5 bases. The CDR3 extends over 14 amino acids. Germline-derived CDR1 and CDR2 are KGHDR and SFDVKD. With 4 bases removed from V and 3 bases from J, the gap between germline ends came to 9 bases.

The genes are TRBV5-1 and TRBJ2-7, with unresolved D. The CDR3 is made up of 14 amino acids. Per germline, CDR1 SGHRS and CDR2 YFSETQ. V lost 3 bases and J lost 3, with 13 bases in between. In DNA, the CDR3 is TGCGCCAGCAGCTCGGATGGGCCCCACTACGAGCAGTACTTC. This sequence encodes CASSSDGPHYEQYF.

The rearrangement joins TRBV10-1 to TRBJ1-2; D remains unclear. The V and J ends lost 5 bases and 4 bases respectively, with 11 bases between them. This CDR3 comprises 13 residues. In germline, CDR1 is WNHNN, CDR2 SYGVQD (reference sequence). As DNA, the CDR3 is TGCGCCAGCAGTCGAGGGTCCGCCTATGGCTACACCTTC. It encodes CASSRGSAYGYTF.

The CDR3 nucleotides are TGTGCTAACTCCCGACGAGCTAGACGTTATGGAGGAAACACCATATATTTT. Translated: CANSRRARRYGGNTIYF. The chain has TRBV7-7 and TRBJ1-3; unclear D gene. CDR1 is SSHAT and CDR2 is FNYEAQ in the germline V gene (reference sequence). The CDR3 sequence is 17 residues long.